These T cell receptor beta chains were read from a single sample in a study of T cell changes during pregnancy in multiple sclerosis. The method was immunoSEQ multiplex PCR; TCRdb's version includes in-frame clones alone and lacks a portion of them. The table shows 50,000 to 65,000 clones, with over 85% occurring only once. The sequencing used CD8+ T cells from peripheral blood mononuclear cells, collected before pregnancy. Source of these receptors: a female donor with multiple sclerosis, enrolled in a pregnancy study. The CDR3 runs from the conserved cysteine through the conserved F or W. Fields, in order: CDR3 DNA, CDR3 protein, CDR3 length, D gene, J gene, clone size, V gene. The D gene is left open where the match is weak. The size entry is marked missing in some rows and otherwise reads once, few, many or a size class.

CDR3 DNA: TGTGCCAGTAGAGAGCTAGCGGGGATCCGAGGGGAGCTGTTTTTT
CDR3 protein: CASRELAGIRGELFF
CDR3 length: 15
D gene: TRBD2
J gene: TRBJ2-2
clone size: .
V gene: TRBV19

CDR3 DNA: TGTGCCAGCAGCTCGGTGGCAGGGTACAATGAGCAGTTCTTC
CDR3 protein: CASSSVAGYNEQFF
CDR3 length: 14
D gene: .
J gene: TRBJ2-1
clone size: .
V gene: TRBV7-6

CDR3 DNA: TGTGCCAGCAAACGACAGGGTTACACTGAAGCTTTCTTT
CDR3 protein: CASKRQGYTEAFF
CDR3 length: 13
D gene: TRBD1
J gene: TRBJ1-1
clone size: once
V gene: TRBV27

CDR3 DNA: TGTGCCAGCAGCTTTGGCACCCCGAATTCACCCCTCCACTTT
CDR3 protein: CASSFGTPNSPLHF
CDR3 length: 14
D gene: .
J gene: TRBJ1-6
clone size: few
V gene: TRBV11-2

CDR3 DNA: TGTGCCAGCAGCTATAACAGGGGATTGCAAGAGACCCAGTACTTC
CDR3 protein: CASSYNRGLQETQYF
CDR3 length: 15
D gene: TRBD1
J gene: TRBJ2-5
clone size: .
V gene: TRBV7-6

CDR3 DNA: TGTGCCAGCAGCCCCAGTGGGGGGACAGGCCTTTATGGCTACACCTTC
CDR3 protein: CASSPSGGTGLYGYTF
CDR3 length: 16
D gene: TRBD1
J gene: TRBJ1-2
clone size: .
V gene: TRBV9

CDR3 DNA: TGTGCCAGCAGCGGTAGCGGGTCGTACCAAGAGACCCAGTACTTC
CDR3 protein: CASSGSGSYQETQYF
CDR3 length: 15
D gene: TRBD2
J gene: TRBJ2-5
clone size: .
V gene: TRBV7-2

CDR3 DNA: TGTGCCAGCAGTTTAAGGGGTTCCTACGAGCAGTACTTC
CDR3 protein: CASSLRGSYEQYF
CDR3 length: 13
D gene: .
J gene: TRBJ2-7
clone size: .
V gene: TRBV27

CDR3 DNA: TGTGCCAGCAGTGACAGTGCGGGGGCAGGAGAGACCCAGTACTTC
CDR3 protein: CASSDSAGAGETQYF
CDR3 length: 15
D gene: .
J gene: TRBJ2-5
clone size: few
V gene: TRBV6-4

CDR3 DNA: TGTGCCAGCAGCCAAGAAATGACAGGGCTCCAAGAGACCCAGTACTTC
CDR3 protein: CASSQEMTGLQETQYF
CDR3 length: 16
D gene: TRBD1
J gene: TRBJ2-5
clone size: .
V gene: TRBV14

CDR3 DNA: TGTGCCAGCAGTGAATTCGGGGATTTAAGGGGAAACACCATATATTTT
CDR3 protein: CASSEFGDLRGNTIYF
CDR3 length: 16
D gene: .
J gene: TRBJ1-3
clone size: once
V gene: TRBV25-1

CDR3 DNA: TGTGCCAGCAGCCCCTTGGGCGACCGATACAATGAGCAGTTCTTC
CDR3 protein: CASSPLGDRYNEQFF
CDR3 length: 15
D gene: .
J gene: TRBJ2-1
clone size: .
V gene: TRBV7-3

CDR3 DNA: TGTGCCAGAACAGGGCGGGGGACTGAAGCTTTCTTT
CDR3 protein: CARTGRGTEAFF
CDR3 length: 12
D gene: .
J gene: TRBJ1-1
clone size: .
V gene: TRBV2

CDR3 DNA: TGTGCCAGCAGCTCAGAGGGGCGGGGGGGCCCTGATACGCAGTATTTT
CDR3 protein: CASSSEGRGGPDTQYF
CDR3 length: 16
D gene: TRBD2
J gene: TRBJ2-3
clone size: .
V gene: TRBV5-4

CDR3 DNA: TGTGCCACCTATAGCCCCGGGGAGCTGTTTTTT
CDR3 protein: CATYSPGELFF
CDR3 length: 11
D gene: .
J gene: TRBJ2-2
clone size: .
V gene: TRBV15

CDR3 DNA: TGTGCCAGCAGTTACTCTTTTCGCCAGGGAACTAATGGCTACACCTTC
CDR3 protein: CASSYSFRQGTNGYTF
CDR3 length: 16
D gene: .
J gene: TRBJ1-2
clone size: .
V gene: TRBV6-5

CDR3 DNA: TGTGCCAGTAGTATAGGGTCTCCGGTAATCCTCCCAGATACGCAGTATTTT
CDR3 protein: CASSIGSPVILPDTQYF
CDR3 length: 17
D gene: .
J gene: TRBJ2-3
clone size: .
V gene: TRBV19

CDR3 DNA: TGTGCCAGCAGCAAGACCCCTCGCAGTACAGACTATGGCTACACCTTC
CDR3 protein: CASSKTPRSTDYGYTF
CDR3 length: 16
D gene: .
J gene: TRBJ1-2
clone size: .
V gene: TRBV7-9

CDR3 DNA: TGTGCCAGCAGCGTAGGCTGGGCTCCGGGGTACGAGCAGTACTTC
CDR3 protein: CASSVGWAPGYEQYF
CDR3 length: 15
D gene: .
J gene: TRBJ2-7
clone size: .
V gene: TRBV9